This passage covers 26 T cell receptor beta chains from one sample sequenced in a study of technical replicates of blood from a few donors. Assay: immunoSEQ multiplex PCR; the TCRdb copy retains only in-frame clones and omits some. Of tens of thousands of clones in the sample, around nine tenths were seen once. The specimen sequenced was PBMCs. Receptors were obtained from a human donor in good health. Some clones in this sample may be carry-over from other donors' samples.

The chain links TRBV2 to TRBJ2-5; 9 nucleotides line up with TRBD1. Germline CDR1 is SNHLY and CDR2 is FYNNEI. This CDR3 contains 15 residues. J gave up 0 bases and V 5 bases, and 4 bases lay outside the gene matches. In DNA form, the CDR3 reads TGTGCCAGCAGTAAGGACAGGGGCTACCAAGAGACCCAGTACTTC. This encodes CASSKDRGYQETQYF.

The rearrangement joins TRBV9 to TRBJ1-3; 10 bases align to TRBD1. Germline CDR1 is SGDLS and CDR2 is YYNGEE. The CDR3 loop spans 17 amino acids. Trimming took 4 bases from V and 7 from J; bases not matched to a gene: 14. CDR3 DNA sequence: TGTGCCAGCAGCCCTCAGTTGGGACAGGGGAGGAGGAACACCATATATTTT. This encodes CASSPQLGQGRRNTIYF.

The chain links TRBV6-4 to TRBJ2-3; D might be TRBD2 (6 bases). The germline V and J ends were trimmed by 0 bases and 4 bases, with 8 bases remaining between them. Germline assignment: CDR1 MRHNA and CDR2 SNTAGT. The CDR3 covers 14 residues. This chain's CDR3 is CASSDSTGADTQYF. CDR3 DNA sequence: TGTGCCAGCAGTGACTCGACGGGGGCAGATACGCAGTATTTT.

V gene TRBV5-1 combines with J gene TRBJ1-1, with a tentative D call TRBD1 (5 bases). The ends were cut back, 0 bases at V and 8 bases at J, with 14 bases in the middle. The CDR3 is 14 residues long. The germline V gene has CDR1 SGHRS and CDR2 YFSETQ. For the CDR3, the DNA is TGCGCCAGCAGCTTGGGACAGCTTGACGGGGAAGCTTTCTTT. Protein product: CASSLGQLDGEAFF.

The gene calls are TRBV7-9 and TRBJ2-5; D is unclear. CDR3 length equals 14 residues. The V and J ends lost 1 base and 2 bases respectively, with 8 bases between them. Per germline, CDR1 SEHNR and CDR2 FQNEAQ (reference sequence). In DNA form, the CDR3 reads TGTGCCAGCAGCTTAGGTTTCTTACAAGAGACCCAGTACTTC. It encodes CASSLGFLQETQYF.

The rearrangement links TRBV30 to TRBJ1-5; D gene unclear. Germline V gene data show CDR1 as GTSNPN and CDR2 as SVGIG (reference sequence). Trimming took 0 bases from V and 4 from J, leaving 7 bases between them. CDR3 length: 13 amino acids. The CDR3 nucleotides are TGTGCCTGGAGTGTTAGACAAAATCAGCCCCAGCATTTT. As protein: CAWSVRQNQPQHF.

The chain carries TRBV5-6 and TRBJ2-1, with D perhaps matching TRBD1 (6 bases). V gave up 4 bases and J gave up 9 bases, with 17 bases separating them. CDR3 length equals 14 residues. Germline CDR1 is SGHDT and CDR2 is YYEEEE. CDR3 sequence (DNA): TGTGCCAGCAGCATACTACAGGGATCCACTGAGCAGTTCTTC. The encoded protein is CASSILQGSTEQFF.

This chain joins TRBV5-6 and TRBJ1-2; D gene unclear. The CDR3 runs to 14 residues. Trimming removed 3 bases from V and 9 bases from J, with 18 bases in between. The germline gives CDR1 SGHDT, CDR2 YYEEEE. In nucleotides, the CDR3 is TGTGCCAGCAGCTCAACCCCAACAAGTTTTAGCTACACCTTC. Protein: CASSSTPTSFSYTF.

A few counts support this clone. The V gene is TRBV6-4, the J gene TRBJ2-3; the D gene is possibly TRBD1 (5 bases). From germline, CDR1 is MRHNA and CDR2 SNTAGT. The V end lost 2 bases, the J end lost 2 bases, and 11 bases lay between the germline ends. CDR3 length: 15 amino acids. The CDR3 region is CASSDGASSTDTQYF. As DNA, the CDR3 is TGTGCCAGCAGTGACGGGGCGTCCTCCACAGATACGCAGTATTTT.

The rearrangement uses TRBV7-2 and TRBJ2-7; D gene uncertain. The length of the CDR3 is 14 residues. Trimming cost V 2 bases and J 0 bases, with 8 bases left between them. Germline CDR1 and CDR2: SGHTA and FQGNSA. CDR3 nucleotides: TGTGCCAGCAGCTTAACAGCAGACTCCTACGAGCAGTACTTC. Encoded protein: CASSLTADSYEQYF.

This clone was found once. The chain carries TRBV12-5 and TRBJ2-7, with D possibly being TRBD2 (5 bases). The germline V gene has CDR1 LGHNT and CDR2 FRNRAP. Trimming cost V 2 bases and J 6 bases, with 14 bases left between them. This CDR3 has 14 amino acids. CDR3 residues: CASGLPITGSEQYF. In DNA, the CDR3 is TGTGCTAGTGGTTTGCCCATCACTGGGAGCGAGCAGTACTTC.

This rearrangement joins TRBV10-3 to TRBJ2-7; TRBD2 agrees at 11 bases. Germline trimming cut 2 bases from V and 5 bases from J; bases unmatched to any gene: 8. Per the germline V gene, CDR1 is ENHRY and CDR2 is SYGVKD. The CDR3 length is 16 residues. The CDR3 coding sequence is TGTGCCATCAGTGAGCTCGGGCTAGCGGGAGGTGACGAGCAGTACTTC. Its translation is CAISELGLAGGDEQYF.

The chain links TRBV2 to TRBJ2-6; TRBD1 matches at 7 bases. The CDR3 is 17 amino acids. Germline CDR1 reads SNHLY; CDR2 reads FYNNEI. The trim removed 0 bases at V and 0 bases at J, leaving 2 bases unmatched. CDR3 in DNA: TGTGCCAGCAGTGAAGCGGCAGGGGGCTCTGGGGCCAACGTCCTGACTTTC. This codes for CASSEAAGGSGANVLTF.

The chain couples TRBV12-5 to TRBJ2-4; D is possibly TRBD1 (5 bases). The V gene lost 6 bases and the J gene lost 0 bases, with 9 bases spanning the gap. Per germline, CDR1 LGHNT and CDR2 FRNRAP. This CDR3 region has 14 residues. The CDR3 region has the DNA TGTGCTAGTGGCCTGGGGCTAGCCAAAAACATTCAGTACTTC. Translating gives CASGLGLAKNIQYF.

The chain links TRBV4-3 to TRBJ1-5; D is possibly TRBD1 (6 bases). CDR3 length equals 15 residues. The V gene's germline CDR1 is LGHNA and CDR2 YSLEER. Between the trimmed V and J ends, which lost 1 base and 3 bases, there was a span of 10 bases. CDR3 DNA sequence: TGCGCCAGCAGCCAAGGCAGGGGAGTCAATCAGCCCCAGCATTTT. Amino acids: CASSQGRGVNQPQHF.

The V call is TRBV9, the J call TRBJ1-1; possible D gene TRBD1, 6 bases. The germline V gene has CDR1 SGDLS and CDR2 YYNGEE. V gave up 4 bases and J gave up 11 bases, with 18 bases separating them. This CDR3 is built from 13 residues. CDR3 coding DNA: TGTGCCAGCAGCCCACACCCGGGGGGCGGCGCTTTCTTT. Its protein is CASSPHPGGGAFF.

The V call is TRBV27, the J call TRBJ1-2, with TRBD1 matching 10 bases. Germline CDR1 MNHEY, CDR2 SMNVEV (reference sequence). The CDR3 totals 15 residues. V lost 1 base and J lost 5; bases outside the gene matches: 4. In DNA form, the CDR3 reads TGTGCCAGCAGTTTATACCCGGACAGGGGGTATGGCTACACCTTC. Translating it yields CASSLYPDRGYGYTF.

This chain uses TRBV4-3 with TRBJ2-3, with 12 bases aligning to TRBD2. Looked up from germline, CDR1 is LGHNA and CDR2 is YSLEER. The CDR3 extends over 16 amino acids. The J segment lost 1 base and the V segment lost 1 base, leaving 0 bases of the junction unmatched. CDR3 protein: CASSQGLAGGTDTQYF. CDR3 DNA sequence: TGCGCCAGCAGCCAAGGACTAGCGGGGGGCACAGATACGCAGTATTTT.

The J gene is TRBJ2-1, the V gene TRBV7-8, with D hard to call. Per germline, CDR1 SGHVS and CDR2 FQNEAQ. This CDR3 region has 17 residues. V gave up 4 bases and J gave up 2 bases, with 18 bases separating them. The CDR3 region is CASSSPRRFGPYNEQFF. CDR3 DNA sequence: TGTGCCAGCAGCTCCCCGAGACGCTTTGGGCCCTACAATGAGCAGTTCTTC. Together with reference TRBV7-8 and TRBJ2-1, the CDR3 gives the full variable domain: GAGVSQSPRYKVAKRGQDVALRCDPISGHVSLFWYQQALGQGPEFLTYFQNEAQLDKSGLPSDRFFAERPEGSVSTLKIQRTQQEDSAVYLCASSSPRRFGPYNEQFFGPGTRLTVL.

The chain uses TRBV4-3 and TRBJ2-7; D ambiguous. V shed 4 bases and J shed 3 bases, with 13 bases lying between them. The germline CDR1 and CDR2 sequences are LGHNA and YSLEER. The CDR3 is made up of 14 amino acids. In nucleotides, the CDR3 is TGCGCCAGCAGCCCAGTCGACGGAGTCTACGAGCAGTACTTC. Its translation is CASSPVDGVYEQYF.

This chain uses TRBV29-1 with TRBJ1-1; D possibly corresponds to TRBD1 (6 bases). This CDR3 has 13 amino acids. V was pared by 5 bases and J by 4 bases, with 14 bases between. CDR1 and CDR2 from the germline V gene are SQVTM and ANQGSEA. CDR3 sequence (DNA): TGCAGCGTTAAATGGGGGCCGGGCACTGAAGCTTTCTTT. Translated, it gives CSVKWGPGTEAFF.

The chain uses TRBV2 and TRBJ1-2; D is ambiguous. Germline CDR1 and CDR2: SNHLY and FYNNEI. CDR3 length: 13 residues. Trimming cost V 7 bases and J 5 bases, with 14 bases left between them. The CDR3 loop reads CASNDGSGYGYTF. The CDR3, as DNA: TGTGCCAGCAATGACGGTTCGGGATATGGCTACACCTTC. The full variable domain, with the rest looked up from reference TRBV2 and TRBJ1-2, is EPEVTQTPSHQVTQMGQEVILRCVPISNHLYFYWYRQILGQKVEFLVSFYNNEISEKSEIFDDQFSVERPDGSNFTLKIRSTKLEDSAMYFCASNDGSGYGYTFGSGTRLTVV.

This chain uses TRBV19 with TRBJ1-4, with 9 bases lining up with TRBD1. Germline V gene data show CDR1 as LNHDA and CDR2 as SQIVND (reference sequence). After removal of 4 bases from V and 8 bases from J, the junction contained 11 bases not matched to a gene. This CDR3 has 16 amino acids. The CDR3: CASSTSQGAAGEKLFF. The CDR3 DNA is TGTGCCAGTAGTACTTCACAGGGGGCAGCCGGGGAAAAACTGTTTTTT.

The chain couples TRBV6-6 to TRBJ1-1; TRBD1 matches 7 bases. The J segment lost 0 bases and the V segment lost 6 bases, leaving 10 bases of the junction unmatched. Germline V gives CDR1 MNHNY, CDR2 SVGAGI (reference sequence). The CDR3 sequence is 16 residues long. In DNA form, the CDR3 reads TGTGCCAGCAGGGAATGGGACAGCCCAATGAACACTGAAGCTTTCTTT. It translates to CASREWDSPMNTEAFF.

The rearrangement joins TRBV6-1 to TRBJ1-1; no reliable D call. The CDR3 is made up of 13 amino acids. V gave up 1 base and J gave up 11 bases, with 14 bases separating them. Germline V lookup: CDR1 MNHNS, CDR2 SASEGT. DNA of the CDR3: TGTGCCAGCAGTGAAGGGGGAGGGTTGGCGGCTTTCTTT. Translated: CASSEGGGLAAFF.

The genes are TRBV7-2 and TRBJ2-5, with TRBD2 matching 9 bases. The CDR3 is 15 residues long. V lost 6 bases, J lost 1 base, and 6 bases stayed unmatched. The germline CDR1 and CDR2 sequences are SGHTA and FQGNSA. The CDR3 protein is CASSWAGGGQETQYF. Here the CDR3 DNA reads TGTGCCAGCAGTTGGGCGGGAGGGGGCCAAGAGACCCAGTACTTC.